This T cell receptor beta chain appears in the sequencing data of a study of cytomegalovirus exposure and HLA in healthy donors. The donors comprised healthy bone marrow donors. The CDR3 extends over 14 amino acids. Germline loops: CDR1 ENHRY, CDR2 SYGVKD. The J segment lost 2 bases and the V segment lost 9 bases, leaving 8 bases of the junction unmatched. Use of 60 Vbeta and 13 Jbeta primers characterized the PCR. TCRdb's table, derived via immunoSEQ multiplex PCR, lists solely in-frame clones and lacks some. The sample includes under 200,000 clones, approximately 76% of them seen just once. This TCR was sampled from a man in his 60s in good health and CMV-seronegative. The rearrangement uses TRBV10-3 and TRBJ2-3, with 7 bases matching TRBD1. The source material was PBMCs. CDR3 amino acids: CAISRDSITDTQYF. For the CDR3, the DNA is TGTGCCATAAGCCGGGACAGTATCACAGATACGCAGTATTTT.